This T cell receptor beta chain was recorded in a study of T-cell reconstitution after alpha-beta-depleted transplantation in children. Preparation of the TCRbeta library used unique molecular identifiers. TCRdb reprocessed the PCR reads via MiXCR and lists one record per CDR3 protein. The sample includes some 830,000 distinct CDR3 sequences, 15% to 20% of them seen just once. The V segment lost 5 bases and the J segment 0 bases; nucleotides outside the gene matches: 5. This CDR3 spans 16 amino acids. The specimen was PBMCs, mostly from graft donor cells, collected 360 days after TCRalphabeta/CD19-depleted stem cell transplant. This clonotype was obtained from a male patient aged 10 to 17 who had a stem cell transplant for acute lymphoblastic leukemia, so the T cells may come from the graft donor. V gene TRBV12-3 or TRBV12-4 combines with J gene TRBJ1-1, with 11 bases lining up with TRBD1. CDR3 residues: CASSAGTGGVNTEAFF. CDR3 bases: TGTGCCAGCAGTGCCGGGACAGGGGGGGTGAACACTGAAGCTTTCTTT.